This entry lists 27 T cell receptor beta chains sequenced from one sample in a study of shared T cell receptors in the human thymus. The method was immunoSEQ multiplex PCR; TCRdb's version includes in-frame clones alone and lacks a portion of them. In the table there are 540,000 or so clones, 75% to 80% of which are singletons. These data also featured in a second study, about human thymus T cells.

Sequencing was carried out using thymocytes. These receptor sequences come from a boy in the first two years of life with a congenital heart defect.

V is TRBV9 and J is TRBJ2-7; D may be TRBD1 (5 bases). This CDR3 has 13 residues. The V and J ends lost 0 bases and 5 bases respectively, with 9 bases between them. Per germline, CDR1 SGDLS and CDR2 YYNGEE. CDR3 amino acids: CASSVDEGDEQYF. In DNA form, the CDR3 reads TGTGCCAGCAGCGTAGATGAAGGGGACGAGCAGTACTTC.

V gene TRBV7-9 combines with J gene TRBJ2-4; no firm D call. Germline V gene lookup returns CDR1 SEHNR and CDR2 FQNEAQ (reference sequence). V was pared by 5 bases and J by 1 base, with 9 bases between. CDR3 size: 14 residues. Here the CDR3 DNA reads TGTGCCAGCAGCCCCCCACAGGCCAAAAACATTCAGTACTTC. Protein: CASSPPQAKNIQYF.

The table lists this clone with a few counts. The chain couples TRBV7-8 to TRBJ1-1, with a possible D match to TRBD1 (6 bases). Between the trimmed V and J ends, which lost 1 base and 4 bases, there was a span of 19 bases. Per germline, CDR1 SGHVS and CDR2 FQNEAQ. The CDR3 covers 17 residues. This chain's CDR3 is CASSLDRDGGTSTEAFF. The CDR3 coding sequence is TGTGCCAGCAGCTTAGACAGGGACGGCGGAACCTCCACTGAAGCTTTCTTT.

CDR3 DNA: TGCGCCAGCTCCGAATTTCTAGCGGGGGCCTACGAGCAGTACTTC. Encoded protein: CASSEFLAGAYEQYF. The chain carries TRBV10-1 and TRBJ2-7, with 10 bases that match TRBD2. Germline assignment: CDR1 WNHNN and CDR2 SYGVQD (reference sequence). The CDR3 sequence is 15 residues long. V trimming: 8 bases; J trimming: 2 bases; junction bases outside the gene matches: 9.

The count of this clone is one. V and J are TRBV27 and TRBJ2-7, with 12 bases that match TRBD2. This CDR3 is 15 amino acids long. Trimming removed 2 bases from V and 1 base from J; junction bases left unmatched: 0. Germline V CDR1 and CDR2: MNHEY, SMNVEV (reference sequence). The CDR3 sequence: CASSLLAGGSYEQYF. Written as DNA, the CDR3 is TGTGCCAGCAGTTTACTAGCGGGAGGGTCCTACGAGCAGTACTTC.

V usage is TRBV6-1 and J usage is TRBJ1-3, with TRBD1 matching over 7 bases. This CDR3 region has 21 residues. CDR1 is MNHNS and CDR2 is SASEGT in the germline V gene. V shed 0 bases, J shed 0 bases, and the junction held 17 bases outside the gene matches. CDR3 sequence: CASSEALRGTDEPRSGNTIYF. In DNA, the CDR3 is TGTGCCAGCAGTGAAGCGCTTCGTGGGACAGACGAACCGCGCTCTGGAAACACCATATATTTT.

V and J are TRBV5-4 and TRBJ2-2; 10 bases fit TRBD2. Germline assignment: CDR1 SGHNT and CDR2 YYREEE (reference sequence). The CDR3 is 16 residues long. The J segment lost 10 bases and the V segment lost 4 bases, leaving 13 bases of the junction unmatched. CDR3 coding DNA: TGTGCCAGCAGCCCGCGACTAGCGGGCTTAACGGCGGAGCTGTTTTTT. Residues: CASSPRLAGLTAELFF.

This chain connects TRBV27 to TRBJ1-4; D is perhaps TRBD1 (5 bases). Trimming removed 5 bases at V and 2 bases at J, with 9 bases between. The CDR3 extends over 14 amino acids. The germline gives CDR1 MNHEY, CDR2 SMNVEV (reference sequence). This CDR3 is CASSPGFTNEKLFF. CDR3 DNA: TGTGCCAGCAGTCCAGGGTTCACTAATGAAAAACTGTTTTTT.

The genes are TRBV11-2 and TRBJ1-1; perhaps TRBD1 as D (5 bases). The CDR3 covers 12 residues. The V end was cut by 0 bases, the J end by 13 bases, with 12 bases between. Germline V lookup: CDR1 SGHAT, CDR2 FQNNGV. The CDR3 region has the DNA TGTGCCAGCAGCTTAGACCCGATGACAGTTTTCTTT. It is translated as CASSLDPMTVFF.

This clone showed up just a few times. The chain recombines TRBV19 with TRBJ2-1, with 10 bases identical to TRBD1. Germline CDR1 LNHDA, CDR2 SQIVND (reference sequence). This CDR3 region has 16 residues. Losses at the gene ends were 3 bases for V and 7 bases for J; bases not matched to a gene: 9. CDR3 residues: CASSMWTGGSGNEQFF. The CDR3, as DNA: TGTGCCAGTAGTATGTGGACAGGGGGTTCTGGAAATGAGCAGTTCTTC.

This sequence joins TRBV4-3 and TRBJ2-5; 10 bases are shared with TRBD2. The CDR3 has 17 residues. Germline lookup yields CDR1 LGHNA and CDR2 YSLEER. The V segment lost 0 bases and the J segment 5 bases; nucleotides outside the gene matches: 9. The CDR3 reads CASSQEEREGRKETQYF. Written as DNA, the CDR3 is TGCGCCAGCAGCCAAGAGGAGCGGGAGGGTCGAAAGGAGACCCAGTACTTC.

The chain links TRBV30 to TRBJ2-2, with 7 bases matching TRBD1. The CDR3 has 16 amino acids. Germline CDR1 is GTSNPN and CDR2 is SVGIG (reference sequence). V gave up 5 bases and J gave up 0 bases; unmatched junction bases: 9. CDR3 sequence reads: CAWGWIGQANTGELFF. CDR3 sequence (DNA): TGTGCCTGGGGATGGATCGGACAGGCGAACACCGGGGAGCTGTTTTTT.

This chain links TRBV25-1 with TRBJ2-5, with a possible D match to TRBD2 (5 bases). Germline V gives CDR1 MGHDK, CDR2 SYGVNS. The CDR3 sequence is 13 residues long. V shed 4 bases and J shed 0 bases, with 6 bases lying between them. CDR3 loop: CASSAEDQETQYF. In nucleotides, the CDR3 is TGTGCCAGCAGTGCGGAGGACCAAGAGACCCAGTACTTC.

This clone was counted only a few times. This chain joins TRBV18 and TRBJ2-7, with 11 nucleotides matching TRBD2. CDR3 length equals 15 residues. Trimming at V came to 5 bases and at J to 5 bases, leaving 8 bases not matched to a gene. Germline-derived CDR1 and CDR2 are KGHSH and LQKENI. The CDR3 spells CASSETSGRAHEQYF. CDR3 nucleotides: TGTGCCAGCTCAGAAACTAGCGGGAGAGCCCACGAGCAGTACTTC.

This clone showed up just once. The V call is TRBV6-1, the J call TRBJ2-1; 8 nucleotides agree with TRBD1. Germline CDR1 is MNHNS and CDR2 is SASEGT. Unmatched junction bases numbered 10, after V lost 1 base and J lost 5 bases. This CDR3 contains 17 residues. DNA for the CDR3: TGTGCCAGCAGTGAAGAAGGAGGGCAGGGGGCTAACAATGAGCAGTTCTTC. Its protein product is CASSEEGGQGANNEQFF.

The chain combines TRBV21-1 with TRBJ1-1; TRBD1 was called by the table and not checked on the DNA. TRBV21-1 is a recognized pseudogene. The CDR3 totals 15 residues. The CDR3 coding sequence is TGTGCCAGCAGATCCTACAGGGGGCTGGACACTGAAGCTTTCTTT. Translation: CASRSYRGLDTEAFF.

The rearrangement links TRBV29-1 to TRBJ2-7, with D perhaps TRBD1 (8 bases). The CDR3 loop spans 17 amino acids. With 1 base removed from V and 11 bases from J, the gap between germline ends came to 30 bases. Per germline, CDR1 SQVTM and CDR2 ANQGSEA. CDR3: CSVEVRGRGAGPWRKYF. CDR3 nucleotides: TGCAGCGTTGAAGTCAGGGGGCGTGGAGCGGGACCCTGGAGGAAGTACTTC.

This clone was seen a handful of times. The chain recombines TRBV27 with TRBJ1-2, with 8 bases lining up with TRBD1. The CDR3 loop spans 15 amino acids. With 0 bases clipped from V and 8 bases from J, the junction kept 8 bases outside the gene matches. Germline loops: CDR1 MNHEY, CDR2 SMNVEV (reference sequence). For the CDR3, the DNA is TGTGCCAGCAGTTTATCGCAGGGGGCTGAGGGGGGCTACACCTTC. This codes for CASSLSQGAEGGYTF.

The genes are TRBV11-2 and TRBJ1-4; TRBD1 is a possible D gene (6 bases). The CDR3 loop spans 17 amino acids. Per germline, CDR1 SGHAT and CDR2 FQNNGV. V was pared by 4 bases and J by 3 bases, with 18 bases between. CDR3 nucleotide sequence: TGTGCCAGCAGCTCAAGAGATACAGGGAGCCCTAATGAAAAACTGTTTTTT. Translated: CASSSRDTGSPNEKLFF.

The chain has TRBV25-1 and TRBJ1-5; tentatively, D is TRBD1 (6 bases). CDR1 and CDR2 (germline): MGHDK, SYGVNS. Deletions cut 0 bases from V and 6 bases from J, with 15 bases between. The CDR3 extends over 16 amino acids. The CDR3 coding sequence is TGTGCCAGCAGTGAATACCCCACAGGGAATTGTCAGCCCCAGCATTTT. It is translated as CASSEYPTGNCQPQHF. The variable domain in full, with the rest retrieved from reference TRBV25-1 and TRBJ1-5, is EADIYQTPRYLVIGTGKKITLECSQTMGHDKMYWYQQDPGMELHLIHYSYGVNSTEKGDLSSESTVSRIRTEHFPLTLESARPSHTSQYLCASSEYPTGNCQPQHFGDGTRLSIL.

The chain has TRBV7-9 and TRBJ2-5, with D possibly TRBD1 on 5 matching bases. Trimming pared 1 base from V and 3 bases from J, leaving 6 bases between. CDR3 length equals 13 residues. The germline V gene encodes CDR1 SEHNR and CDR2 FQNEAQ (reference sequence). Here the CDR3 DNA reads TGTGCCAGCAGCTTAGAAGGGGAAGAGACCCAGTACTTC. This gives the protein CASSLEGEETQYF.

The V call is TRBV28, the J call TRBJ1-3, with a weak D call TRBD1 (5 bases). Trimming removed 3 bases at V and 4 bases at J, with 10 bases between. CDR3 length: 14 residues. Germline values: CDR1 MDHEN, CDR2 SYDVKM. CDR3 nucleotides: TGTGCCAGCAGTTTTGGACACGGGGGAAACACCATATATTTT. As protein: CASSFGHGGNTIYF.

The chain carries TRBV1 and TRBJ2-7; no check of the table's D call, TRBD2, against the DNA was made. TRBV1 is annotated as a pseudogene. This CDR3 spans 14 amino acids. The CDR3 loop is CTRRTTVISYEQYF. The CDR3 bases are TGCACCAGACGTACCACGGTTATCTCCTACGAGCAGTACTTC.

This rearrangement joins TRBV5-1 to TRBJ2-3, with 13 bases that match TRBD2. V shed 5 bases and J 2 bases; nucleotides not matched to a gene: 8. This CDR3 has 17 amino acids. Germline V gives CDR1 SGHRS, CDR2 YFSETQ. Here the CDR3 DNA reads TGCGCCAGCAGTTACGGGACTAGCGGGACACCCACAGATACGCAGTATTTT. It codes for CASSYGTSGTPTDTQYF.

This clone was observed a few times. J is TRBJ2-5 and V is TRBV7-2, with TRBD2 identical over 8 bases. The ends lost 5 bases at V and 1 base at J; junction bases unmatched: 12. This CDR3 is built from 17 residues. CDR1 is SGHTA and CDR2 is FQGNSA in the germline V gene. Here the CDR3 DNA reads TGTGCCAGCAGCCTAAGGCAACTAGCGGCGATCCAAGAGACCCAGTACTTC. Translated: CASSLRQLAAIQETQYF.

CDR3 sequence (DNA): TGTGCCATCAGTGAGTGGGCAGGGAACCACGAGCAGTACTTC. This gives the protein CAISEWAGNHEQYF. V usage is TRBV10-3 and J usage is TRBJ2-7; D is perhaps TRBD1 (5 bases). V was cut by 1 base and J by 5 bases, with 12 bases left in between. Germline V gene lookup returns CDR1 ENHRY and CDR2 SYGVKD. This CDR3 has 14 residues.

This sequence joins TRBV28 and TRBJ2-5; D may be TRBD1 (6 bases). The length of the CDR3 is 15 residues. The germline gives CDR1 MDHEN, CDR2 SYDVKM. The germline V and J ends were trimmed by 8 bases and 5 bases, with 21 bases remaining between them. CDR3 sequence: CASSPGTSVTETQYF. The CDR3 DNA is TGTGCCAGCTCTCCCGGGACATCCGTGACGGAGACCCAGTACTTC.